The following is a TCR beta chain sequence with its context. The antigen is not known. Extraction yielded at least 5.5 micrograms of total RNA per sample. This specimen belongs to a study of blood T cells in healthy people across ages. General study findings and limits: Long-lived donors had more naive CD4+ cells and higher diversity than aged donors. Researchers deemed the diversity estimates from one million T cells underestimates.

It was with a sample-barcoded 5' primer and a J-beta primer mix that a second PCR of about 6 to 12 cycles was run. Each CDR3 protein gets one entry after TCRdb re-called the 5' RACE reads with MiXCR. The repertoire holds about 1.6 million distinct CDR3 sequences, approximately 32% seen once, with approximately 11% in the top ten. V was pared by 1 base and J by 1 base, with 11 bases between. Per germline, CDR1 LNHDA and CDR2 SQIVND (reference sequence). This CDR3 has 15 residues. The source is a woman in her twenties or thirties in good health. This rearrangement joins TRBV19 to TRBJ2-7; D is possibly TRBD2 (6 bases). The sample comprised blood. CDR3 residues: CASSIGGGASYEQYF. The CDR3 nucleotides read TGTGCCAGTAGTATAGGTGGAGGGGCGTCCTACGAGCAGTACTTC.